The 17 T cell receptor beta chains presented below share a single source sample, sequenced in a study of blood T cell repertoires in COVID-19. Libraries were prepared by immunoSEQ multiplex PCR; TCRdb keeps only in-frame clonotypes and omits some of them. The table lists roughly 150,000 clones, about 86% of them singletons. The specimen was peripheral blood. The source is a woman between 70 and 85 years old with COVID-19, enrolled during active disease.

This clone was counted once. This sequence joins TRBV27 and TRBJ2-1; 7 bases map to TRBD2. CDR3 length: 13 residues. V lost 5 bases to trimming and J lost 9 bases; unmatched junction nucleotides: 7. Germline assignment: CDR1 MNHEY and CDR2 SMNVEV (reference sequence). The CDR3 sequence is CASSQAGFAEQFF. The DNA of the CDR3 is TGTGCCAGCAGTCAAGCGGGGTTTGCTGAGCAGTTCTTC.

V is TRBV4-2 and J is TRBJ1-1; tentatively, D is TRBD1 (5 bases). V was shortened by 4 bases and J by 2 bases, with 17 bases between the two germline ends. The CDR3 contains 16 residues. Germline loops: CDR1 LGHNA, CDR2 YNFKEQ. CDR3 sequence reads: CASSPSKLGLNTEAFF. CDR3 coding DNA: TGTGCCAGCAGCCCAAGTAAACTGGGGCTAAACACTGAAGCTTTCTTT.

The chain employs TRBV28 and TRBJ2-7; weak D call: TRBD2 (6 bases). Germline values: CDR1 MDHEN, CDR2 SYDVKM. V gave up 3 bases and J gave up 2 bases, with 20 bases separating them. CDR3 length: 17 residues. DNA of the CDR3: TGTGCCAGCAGTTTTGGGACTCCTCTGGGATCCCCCTACGAGCAGTACTTC. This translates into CASSFGTPLGSPYEQYF.

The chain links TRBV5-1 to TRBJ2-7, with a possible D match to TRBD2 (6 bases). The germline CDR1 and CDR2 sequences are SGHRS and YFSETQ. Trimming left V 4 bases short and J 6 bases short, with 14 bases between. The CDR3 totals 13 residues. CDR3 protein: CASSPGGKVEQYF. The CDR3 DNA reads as TGCGCCAGCAGCCCCGGGGGAAAGGTCGAGCAGTACTTC.

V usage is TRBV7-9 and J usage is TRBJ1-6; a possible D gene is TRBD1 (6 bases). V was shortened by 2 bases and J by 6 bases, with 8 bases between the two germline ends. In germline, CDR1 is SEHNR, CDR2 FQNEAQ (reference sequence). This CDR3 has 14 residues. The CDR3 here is CASSLIRGNSPLHF. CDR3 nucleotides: TGTGCCAGCAGCTTAATCAGGGGTAATTCACCCCTCCACTTT.

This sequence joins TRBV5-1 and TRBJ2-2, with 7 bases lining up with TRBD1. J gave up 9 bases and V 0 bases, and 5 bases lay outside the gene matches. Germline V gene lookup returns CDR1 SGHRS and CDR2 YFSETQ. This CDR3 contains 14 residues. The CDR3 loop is CASSLAEGGRELFF. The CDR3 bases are TGCGCCAGCAGCTTGGCCGAAGGGGGCAGGGAGCTGTTTTTT.

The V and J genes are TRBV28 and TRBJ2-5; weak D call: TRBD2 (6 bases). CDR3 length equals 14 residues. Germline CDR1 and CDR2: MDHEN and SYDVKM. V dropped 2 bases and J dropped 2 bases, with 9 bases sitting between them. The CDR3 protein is CASSLGGYQETQYF. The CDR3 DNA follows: TGTGCCAGCAGTTTAGGGGGGTATCAAGAGACCCAGTACTTC.

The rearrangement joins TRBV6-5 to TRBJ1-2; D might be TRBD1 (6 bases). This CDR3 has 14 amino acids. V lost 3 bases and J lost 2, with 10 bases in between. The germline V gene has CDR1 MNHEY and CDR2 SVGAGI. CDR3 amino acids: CASSYDRSNYGYTF. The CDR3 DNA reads TGTGCCAGCAGTTATGACAGGTCGAACTATGGCTACACCTTC.

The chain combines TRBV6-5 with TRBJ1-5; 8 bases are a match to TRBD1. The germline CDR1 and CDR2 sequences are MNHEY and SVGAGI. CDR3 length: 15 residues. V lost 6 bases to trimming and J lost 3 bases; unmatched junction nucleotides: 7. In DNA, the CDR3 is TGTGCCAGCAGATCGACAGGGGCCGACAATCAGCCCCAGCATTTT. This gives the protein CASRSTGADNQPQHF.

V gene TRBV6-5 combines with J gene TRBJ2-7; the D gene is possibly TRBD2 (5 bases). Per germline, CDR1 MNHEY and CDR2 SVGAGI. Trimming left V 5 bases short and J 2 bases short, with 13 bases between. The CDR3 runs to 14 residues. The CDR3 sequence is CASSLARVTYEQYF. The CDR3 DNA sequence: TGTGCCAGCAGTCTAGCCCGGGTGACCTACGAGCAGTACTTC.

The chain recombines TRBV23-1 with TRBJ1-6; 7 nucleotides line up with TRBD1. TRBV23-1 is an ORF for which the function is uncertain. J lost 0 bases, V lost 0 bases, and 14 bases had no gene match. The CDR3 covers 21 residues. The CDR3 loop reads CASSQSLGQSVPSSYNSPLHF. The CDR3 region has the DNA TGCGCCAGCAGTCAATCGTTGGGACAGTCGGTTCCGAGCTCCTATAATTCACCCCTCCACTTT.

This chain's CDR3 is CASSPGTGSSYTF. CDR3 DNA: TGTGCCAGCTCACCCGGGACAGGGAGTAGCTACACCTTC. This sequence joins TRBV18 and TRBJ1-2; 9 bases match TRBD1. The CDR3 is 13 amino acids. V was pared by 3 bases and J by 9 bases, with 5 bases of the junction left unmatched. CDR1 and CDR2 from the germline V gene are KGHSH and LQKENI.

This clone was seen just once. CDR3 coding DNA: TGTGCCTGGAGTGTACCGGGACAGGGGCCGTCTGGAAACACCATATATTTT. It encodes CAWSVPGQGPSGNTIYF. The V gene is TRBV30, the J gene TRBJ1-3; 10 positions match TRBD1. Germline CDR1 and CDR2: GTSNPN and SVGIG (reference sequence). J lost 1 base, V lost 0 bases, and 6 bases had no gene match. This CDR3 has 17 residues.

CDR3 protein: CASSDTNRESPLHF. CDR3 sequence (DNA): TGTGCCAGCAGTGACACCAACAGGGAATCACCCCTCCACTTT. This chain connects TRBV6-4 to TRBJ1-6; D is perhaps TRBD1 (6 bases). The CDR3 length is 14 residues. V lost 2 bases and J 10 bases, leaving 12 bases between the germline ends. The V gene's germline CDR1 is MRHNA and CDR2 SNTAGT.

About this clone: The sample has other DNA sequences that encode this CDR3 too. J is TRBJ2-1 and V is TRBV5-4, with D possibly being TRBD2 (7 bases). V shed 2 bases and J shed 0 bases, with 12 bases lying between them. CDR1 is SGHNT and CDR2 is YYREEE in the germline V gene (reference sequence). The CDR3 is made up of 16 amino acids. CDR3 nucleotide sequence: TGTGCCAGCAGCTTCGGCGGGGGCGTCTCCTACAATGAGCAGTTCTTC. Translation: CASSFGGGVSYNEQFF.

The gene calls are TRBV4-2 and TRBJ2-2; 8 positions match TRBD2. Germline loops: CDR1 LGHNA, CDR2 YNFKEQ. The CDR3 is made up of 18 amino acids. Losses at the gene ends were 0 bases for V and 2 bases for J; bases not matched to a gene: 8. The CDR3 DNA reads TGTGCCAGCAGCCAAGATCCCGCGGGGGGATTTAACACCGGGGAGCTGTTTTTT. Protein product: CASSQDPAGGFNTGELFF.

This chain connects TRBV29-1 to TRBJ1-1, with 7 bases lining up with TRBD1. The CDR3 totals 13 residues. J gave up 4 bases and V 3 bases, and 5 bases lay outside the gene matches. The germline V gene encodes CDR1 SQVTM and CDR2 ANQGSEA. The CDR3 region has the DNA TGCAGCGTTGAGACAGGGTGGGGCACTGAAGCTTTCTTT. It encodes CSVETGWGTEAFF.